The present entry profiles one TCR beta chain with its context. This sample is part of a study of shared clonotypes between healthy human individuals. Assay used: immunoSEQ multiplex PCR; TCRdb lists only in-frame clones, some missing. The data show about 680,000 clones, around 92% seen once. CD8 cells classed as naive were CD45RO-negative and positively selected for CCR7, excluding terminally differentiated effector memory CD45RA+ cells. V was shortened by 1 base and J by 3 bases, with 16 bases between the two germline ends. This CDR3 comprises 16 residues. Per the germline V gene, CDR1 is LNHDA and CDR2 is SQIVND (reference sequence).

The chain carries TRBV19 and TRBJ2-7, with D perhaps TRBD2 (6 bases). The receptor was derived from a man between 25 and 39 years old in good health. Sequencing input: naive CD8+ T cells sorted from blood. CDR3 in DNA: TGTGCCAGTAGTATAGGGCGGGGTAACCCATACTACGAGCAGTACTTC. This codes for CASSIGRGNPYYEQYF.